This T cell receptor beta chain was retrieved from a study of cytotoxic CD8 clonotypes in ibrutinib-treated CLL. From germline, CDR1 is MGHDK and CDR2 SYGVNS. Trimming shortened V by 3 bases and J by 6 bases, and 13 bases separated the two germline ends. The CDR3 length is 14 residues. Assay: immunoSEQ multiplex PCR; the TCRdb copy retains only in-frame clones and omits some. The sample consists of about 200,000 clones, approximately 68% of them appearing once. This clonotype originated in a human donor with chronic lymphocytic leukemia. This sample comprised PBMCs, obtained after 24 months of ibrutinib treatment. The gene calls are TRBV25-1 and TRBJ2-3, with D possibly being TRBD2 (6 bases). The CDR3: CASSEVGGLDTQYF. CDR3 in DNA: TGTGCCAGCAGTGAGGTCGGGGGACTGGATACGCAGTATTTT.